This T cell receptor (beta chain) is from a study of a mutant IDH1 vaccine in newly diagnosed glioma. The overall study: In weeks 1, 3, 5, 7, 11, 15, 19 and 23, patients were immunized, eight times in all. Either 4-6 weeks after radiotherapy alone or alongside temozolomide, vaccination was begun. Beforehand, treatment had been radiotherapy, temozolomide, or both; the majority received both. Study-level results: Among all patients, vaccine-induced immune responses occurred in 85% to 95%.

The junction had 5 bases not matched to a gene; V was cut back by 5 bases and J by 4 bases. Germline V CDR1 and CDR2: KGHSH, LQKENI. This CDR3 has 15 amino acids. On this clone itself: Its antigen is as yet unknown.

Documented time point: week 11, during vaccination. Vaccination used 300 ug of mutant IDH1 20-mer peptide per dose, with topical imiquimod. Sequenced by immunoSEQ multiplex PCR; TCRdb stores in-frame clones only, minus some. The table lists roughly 60,000 clones, approximately 84% of them singletons. Sequencing was performed on PBMCs, taken from a glioma patient whose treatment included an IDH1 peptide vaccine. The receptor's source is a man aged 25-45 years with glioma. V and J are TRBV18 and TRBJ2-1, with 10 bases matching TRBD2. In DNA, the CDR3 is TGTGCCAGCTCATTACTAGCGGGAACTTACAATGAGCAGTTCTTC. Its translation is CASSLLAGTYNEQFF.